Each of the 5 T cell receptor beta chains below was sequenced from the same sample in a study of T cell repertoires in cytomegalovirus infection. TCRdb redid the calling of the reads with MiXCR, one entry per CDR3 protein. The sample lists more than 400,000 distinct CDR3 sequences, 26% occurring once. Specimen: PBMCs. The receptors were gathered from a human donor in good health (CMV status not recorded). Some clones in this sample may be carry-over from other donors' samples.

This clonotype was seen a handful of times. The chain carries TRBV6-2 or TRBV6-3 and TRBJ2-2, with a tentative D call TRBD1 (6 bases). Germline V gives CDR1 MNHEY, CDR2 SVGEGT. The CDR3 is made up of 15 amino acids. Trimming took off 0 bases at V and 7 bases at J, with 12 bases between the two ends. CDR3 nucleotide sequence: TGTGCCAGCAGTTACTCGTCAGGGGCTTTCGGGGAGCTGTTTTTT. Translated: CASSYSSGAFGELFF.

The genes are TRBV28 and TRBJ1-1; D unresolved. Between the trimmed V and J ends, which lost 6 bases and 1 base, there was a span of 12 bases. This CDR3 region has 14 residues. Looked up from germline, CDR1 is MDHEN and CDR2 is SYDVKM. The CDR3 sequence is CASSLAWTNTEAFF. As DNA, the CDR3 is TGTGCCAGCAGCCTAGCATGGACGAACACTGAAGCTTTCTTT.

V usage is TRBV30 and J usage is TRBJ2-5; no clear D gene. Germline values: CDR1 GTSNPN, CDR2 SVGIG (reference sequence). Trimming pared 0 bases from V and 5 bases from J, leaving 4 bases between. This CDR3 has 11 amino acids. The CDR3 DNA reads TGTGCCTGGAGTGTACTGGAGACCCAGTACTTC. It specifies CAWSVLETQYF.

The chain uses TRBV25-1 and TRBJ1-1; perhaps TRBD1 as D (6 bases). The CDR3 extends over 13 amino acids. Germline V gene data show CDR1 as MGHDK and CDR2 as SYGVNS. V shed 6 bases and J shed 3 bases, with 11 bases lying between them. In DNA form, the CDR3 reads TGTGCCAGCAGCACCGGGACATACACTGAAGCTTTCTTT. This gives the protein CASSTGTYTEAFF.

This clonotype was detected only a few times. The chain employs TRBV28 and TRBJ2-3; no firm D call. The V and J ends lost 5 bases and 4 bases respectively, with 13 bases between them. Per germline, CDR1 MDHEN and CDR2 SYDVKM. The length of the CDR3 is 14 residues. In nucleotides, the CDR3 is TGTGCCAGCAGTCTCACTGGCTCCTCAGATACGCAGTATTTT. It codes for CASSLTGSSDTQYF.